The T cell receptor (beta chain) described here comes from a study of shared clonotypes between healthy human individuals. The data were produced by immunoSEQ multiplex PCR, yet TCRdb's version contains in-frame clones alone and is incomplete. The sample includes around 2.5 million clones, roughly 93% of them seen just once. On this clone: Its antigen is unidentified.

V lost 2 bases to trimming and J lost 2 bases, with 11 bases between them. The length of the CDR3 is 15 residues. Germline V gene lookup returns CDR1 LGHNA and CDR2 YSLEER. Study-level points and caveats: The represented genetic and exposure-history diversity was limited by the small number of donors.

The receptor was derived from a young man in good health. Some clones in this sample may be carry-over from other donors' samples. What was sequenced was naive CD4+ T cells from PBMCs. Subset here: CD45RA+ positively selected. This rearrangement joins TRBV4-3 to TRBJ2-3, with D uncertain. The CDR3 sequence: CASSQSVAFTDTQYF. The CDR3 DNA is TGCGCCAGCAGCCAATCCGTCGCGTTCACAGATACGCAGTATTTT.